The 8 T cell receptor beta chains below come from one sample, sequenced in a study of identical twins. TCRdb analysed the 5' RACE reads with MiXCR anew, one entry per CDR3 protein. The sample yields 350,000 or so distinct CDR3 sequences, over 9% seen once. The same specimen was also included in a second study, on yellow fever vaccine responses in identical twins.

The specimen sequenced was CD8+ T cells sorted from blood. All receptors come from a woman in her late teens or twenties in good health.

The genes are TRBV15 and TRBJ2-1, with 9 bases aligning to TRBD1. J lost 7 bases, V lost 0 bases, and 10 bases had no gene match. There are 17 residues in the CDR3. Germline CDR1 LNHNV, CDR2 YYDKDF (reference sequence). The CDR3 DNA follows: TGTGCCACCAGCAGAGATAGAGGGACAGGGTCGAGGAATGAGCAGTTCTTC. Protein product: CATSRDRGTGSRNEQFF.

In its sample, this clonotype was seen a few times. The V and J genes are TRBV11-2 and TRBJ2-3, with TRBD1 matching over 9 bases. CDR3 length: 16 residues. Germline V gives CDR1 SGHAT, CDR2 FQNNGV. J lost 4 bases, V lost 5 bases, and 10 bases had no gene match. The CDR3 DNA is TGTGCCAGCAGCATCGGGACAGGGATTGGAGCAGATACGCAGTATTTT. Translating gives CASSIGTGIGADTQYF. The full variable domain, with the rest looked up from reference TRBV11-2 and TRBJ2-3, is EAGVAQSPRYKIIEKRQSVAFWCNPISGHATLYWYQQILGQGPKLLIQFQNNGVVDDSQLPKDRFSAERLKGVDSTLKIQPAKLEDSAVYLCASSIGTGIGADTQYFGPGTRLTVL.

The genes are TRBV20-1 and TRBJ1-2, with no clear D. The CDR3 is 13 residues long. With 3 bases removed from V and 4 bases from J, the gap between germline ends came to 12 bases. Germline V CDR1 and CDR2: DFQATT, SNEGSKA (reference sequence). The CDR3 protein is CSARMETVYGYTF. CDR3 nucleotides: TGCAGTGCTAGGATGGAGACCGTCTATGGCTACACCTTC.

This clonotype has ten or more counts. This sequence joins TRBV7-9 and TRBJ2-7; D is possibly TRBD1 (5 bases). This CDR3 has 16 residues. Germline CDR1 reads SEHNR; CDR2 reads FQNEAQ (reference sequence). Trimming took off 2 bases at V and 0 bases at J, with 14 bases between the two ends. The CDR3 nucleotides are TGTGCCAGCAGCTTACTCCAGGGCCAACCCTCCTACGAGCAGTACTTC. Its protein is CASSLLQGQPSYEQYF.

In its sample, this clonotype was seen a few times. CDR3 protein: CASSAQGLVIKSQYF. CDR3 nucleotides: TGTGCCAGCAGCGCACAGGGACTAGTAATCAAGTCACAGTACTTC. This chain joins TRBV11-2 and TRBJ2-5; 8 positions match TRBD2. V lost 5 bases to trimming and J lost 11 bases; unmatched junction nucleotides: 16. The CDR3 is 15 residues long. Germline-derived CDR1 and CDR2 are SGHAT and FQNNGV.

The V gene is TRBV4-2, the J gene TRBJ2-5; 15 bases are shared with TRBD2. The V segment lost 1 base and the J segment 5 bases; nucleotides outside the gene matches: 2. This CDR3 contains 16 residues. Germline V lookup: CDR1 LGHNA, CDR2 YNFKEQ. The CDR3 nucleotides are TGTGCCAGCAGCCAAGGGACTAGCGGGGGGGCCGAGACCCAGTACTTC. The encoded protein is CASSQGTSGGAETQYF.

In this sample, this clonotype turned up many times. This sequence joins TRBV15 and TRBJ2-1; 12 bases are a match to TRBD2. Germline V CDR1 and CDR2: LNHNV, YYDKDF (reference sequence). The V segment lost 2 bases and the J segment 0 bases; nucleotides outside the gene matches: 5. The CDR3 loop spans 18 amino acids. The CDR3 DNA sequence: TGTGCCACCAGCAGACCGGGACTAGCGGGCTTCTCCTACAATGAGCAGTTCTTC. This codes for CATSRPGLAGFSYNEQFF.

This clonotype has at least ten counts. The rearrangement uses TRBV3-1 and TRBJ2-7; 8 bases map to TRBD2. CDR3 length: 15 residues. V lost 0 bases, J lost 5 bases, and 6 bases stayed unmatched. CDR1 and CDR2 (germline): LGHDT, YNNKEL (reference sequence). In DNA form, the CDR3 reads TGTGCCAGCAGCCAAGAATATGCGACTAGCGACGAGCAGTACTTC. As protein: CASSQEYATSDEQYF.